The clone carrying this T cell receptor (beta chain) was found once. This entry comes from a study of cytomegalovirus exposure and HLA in healthy donors. Germline-derived CDR1 and CDR2 are SNHLY and FYNNEI. Between the trimmed V and J ends, which lost 8 bases and 2 bases, there was a span of 13 bases. CDR3 size: 14 residues. PCR primers comprised 60 Vbeta and 13 Jbeta primers. The table came from immunoSEQ multiplex PCR; TCRdb's copy has only in-frame clones and leaves some out. The table has under 200,000 clones, approximately 85% seen once. The chain carries TRBV2 and TRBJ1-5, with D possibly TRBD1 on 5 matching bases. The TCR was taken from a young man in good health and CMV-seropositive. Sequences were obtained from PBMCs. The CDR3 nucleotides are TGTGCCAGCGCGGGGGGTAGGGGCAATCAGCCCCAGCATTTT. Translating it yields CASAGGRGNQPQHF.